This TCR beta chain was identified during a study of blood T cell repertoires in COVID-19 (dated by TCRdb to the early 2020s). With regard to the full study: Samples from collaborators originated in the United States, Italy and Spain and spanned both the acute and convalescent phases of COVID-19. The material from the prospective study consisted of cDNA or gDNA derived from T cells, B-cell-depleted T cells, or PBMCs. Subjects who had been exposed to COVID-19, were actively infected with it, or had recovered from it provided the deeply sampled blood TCRbeta repertoires that made up the dataset. The repertoires were made available in a free public database intended to serve as a resource for research on the immune response to SARS-CoV-2. The samples were drawn from two sources: the first 160 participants of the ongoing ImmuneRACE study, and 1,200 or so subjects contributed by 6 global collaborators. The sample metadata nearly always contained a de-identified subject ID, COVID-19 status, age in years and sex. Where HLA class I and class II types were available, the types were taken from metadata supplied by the sample provider, not from assay-based typing. Beyond this particular receptor, the publication reports: The amount of clinical and demographic metadata varied by source and participant and was provided uncurated.

Concerning this clone itself: Which antigen it targets is not known. No base quality values were provided; no much bigger clone lies one nucleotide off.

The immunoSEQ Assay, a bias-controlled multiplex PCR, was used to amplify TCRbeta CDR3 regions from genomic DNA. Turning to the authors' computational methods: The number of nucleated cells in each sample was estimated from the amplification of reference gene primers within the assay. To quantify the absolute abundance of each unique TCRbeta CDR3 rearrangement, sequence reads were collapsed and filtered. For each sample, productive Simpson clonality was calculated as the square root of Simpson's diversity index over productive rearrangements. The table was pulled from immuneACCESS by TCRdb, which kept in-frame rearrangements only. Such tables lose some clones; where checked, under half of the loss comes from unresolved V genes, and the rest has no known cause. D and trimming come from the DNA, and the V and J calls and clone size come from that table. This sample holds around 260,000 clones; 80% to 90% were observed only once. The biggest ten clones account for under 2.5% of the sample.

The CDR3 starts with the cysteine, ends with the phenylalanine, and has 15 residues. The entry retains the CDR3 DNA only, 45 bases that are in frame from base 1. V loses 6 bases of germline sequence and J loses 2 bases, and the interval between the two ends is 16 bases. CDR1 is given as SGHNT and CDR2 as YYREEE, both from the germline V gene (reference sequence). The collaborating institutions used their own protocols to collect whole blood in K2EDTA tubes. Collaborator samples were shipped for TCRbeta analysis as frozen whole blood, isolated PBMCs, or DNA extracted from either sample type. The sequenced sample consisted of peripheral blood. The sequence derives from a man aged 30 to 39 with active or convalescent COVID-19. The chain links TRBV5-4 with TRBJ2-3, and TRBD2 may be the D gene, going by 7 matching bases. CDR3 reads: CASTWGGAYTDTQYF. The nucleotides read TGTGCCAGCACCTGGGGGGGGGCCTACACAGATACGCAGTATTTT.